What follows is one TCR beta chain and its context. Its antigen is undetermined. Trimming left V 3 bases short and J 4 bases short, with 9 bases between. The V gene's germline CDR1 is SGHRS and CDR2 YFSETQ. This CDR3 is 13 amino acids long. Some clones are missing from TCRdb's copy, which holds only in-frame ones; the method was immunoSEQ multiplex PCR. The sample has about 7,500 clones, roughly 92% seen once; the top ten hold 3.5% to 5%. Blood collection times were about day -28 and days 30, 100, 180 posttransplant. The data belong to a study of T cell clonotyping in hematopoietic cell transplantation. The study's findings and limits: After transplant, recipient diversity fell while pathologically expanded clonotypes grew through day 180. Cells were unsorted, so CD4 and CD8 contributions were not separated. Higher Inverse Simpson Index values in graft donor and pretransplant recipient predicted broader posttransplant TCR diversity.

Here the sequenced sample was PBMCs, taken 180 days after allogeneic stem cell transplant. The rearrangement links TRBV5-1 to TRBJ2-3; no definite D call. The receptor's source is a female patient between 50 and 60 years old who had an allogeneic stem cell transplant from an unrelated donor, so the T cells may come from the graft donor. Some clones in this sample may be carry-over from other donors' samples. Here the CDR3 DNA reads TGCGCCAGCAGCTCTGGATTCCCAGATACGCAGTATTTT. Amino acid sequence: CASSSGFPDTQYF.